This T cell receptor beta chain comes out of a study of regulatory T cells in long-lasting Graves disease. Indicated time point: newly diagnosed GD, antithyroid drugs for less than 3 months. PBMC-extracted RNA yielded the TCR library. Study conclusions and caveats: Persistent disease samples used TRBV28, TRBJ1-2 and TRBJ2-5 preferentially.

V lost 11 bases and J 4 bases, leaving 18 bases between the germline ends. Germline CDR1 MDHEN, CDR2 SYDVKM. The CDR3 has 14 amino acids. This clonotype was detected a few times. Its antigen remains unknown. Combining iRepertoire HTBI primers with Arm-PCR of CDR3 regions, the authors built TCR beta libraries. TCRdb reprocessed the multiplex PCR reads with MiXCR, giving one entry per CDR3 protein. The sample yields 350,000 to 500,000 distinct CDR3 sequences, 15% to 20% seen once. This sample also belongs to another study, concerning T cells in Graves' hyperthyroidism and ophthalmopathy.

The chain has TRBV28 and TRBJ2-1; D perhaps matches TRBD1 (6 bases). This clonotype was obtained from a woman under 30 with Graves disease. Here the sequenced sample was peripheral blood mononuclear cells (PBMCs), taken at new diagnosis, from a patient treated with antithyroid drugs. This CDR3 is CAGSVGAAYNEQFF. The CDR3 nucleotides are TGTGCCGGCTCTGTGGGGGCCGCTTACAATGAGCAGTTCTTC.